This T cell receptor (beta chain) comes out of a study of blood T cell repertoires in COVID-19. As for the study in general: Some COVID-19 samples were acute and others convalescent; all came from the United States, Italy and Spain.

This CDR3 has 14 residues. Trimming pared 7 bases from V and 3 bases from J, leaving 15 bases between. In germline, CDR1 is SNHLY, CDR2 FYNNEI. Original data processing: Estimates of nucleated cell counts were drawn from the amplification of reference gene primers. Assay used: immunoSEQ multiplex PCR; TCRdb lists only in-frame clones, some missing. That table is the source of V, J and clone size, and D and trimming were worked out from the DNA. Among about 130,000 clones, approximately 88% were seen once, and the ten largest hold 9% to 12%. The chain uses TRBV2 and TRBJ1-1; weak D call: TRBD1 (6 bases). Sequenced input: peripheral blood. The receptor comes from a man aged 50 to 60 with acute or convalescent COVID-19. CDR3 protein: CASTRDTHYTEAFF. The CDR3 DNA reads as TGTGCCAGCACCCGGGACACACATTACACTGAAGCTTTCTTT.